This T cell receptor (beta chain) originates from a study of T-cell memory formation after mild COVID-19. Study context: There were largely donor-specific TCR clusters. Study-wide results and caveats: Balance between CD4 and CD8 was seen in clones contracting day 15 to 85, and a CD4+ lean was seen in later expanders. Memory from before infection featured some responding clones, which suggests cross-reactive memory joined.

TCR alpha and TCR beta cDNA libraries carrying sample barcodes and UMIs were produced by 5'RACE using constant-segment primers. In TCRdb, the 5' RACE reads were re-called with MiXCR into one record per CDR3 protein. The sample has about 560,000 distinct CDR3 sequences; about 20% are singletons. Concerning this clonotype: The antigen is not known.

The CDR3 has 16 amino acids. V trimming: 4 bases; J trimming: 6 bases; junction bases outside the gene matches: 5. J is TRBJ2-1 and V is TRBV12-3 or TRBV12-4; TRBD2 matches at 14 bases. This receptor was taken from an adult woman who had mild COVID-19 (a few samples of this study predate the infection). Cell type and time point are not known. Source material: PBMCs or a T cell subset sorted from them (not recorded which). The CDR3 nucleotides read TGTGCCAGCAGTTCCCGGGGGACTAGCGGGAGCAATGAGCAGTTCTTC. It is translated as CASSSRGTSGSNEQFF.